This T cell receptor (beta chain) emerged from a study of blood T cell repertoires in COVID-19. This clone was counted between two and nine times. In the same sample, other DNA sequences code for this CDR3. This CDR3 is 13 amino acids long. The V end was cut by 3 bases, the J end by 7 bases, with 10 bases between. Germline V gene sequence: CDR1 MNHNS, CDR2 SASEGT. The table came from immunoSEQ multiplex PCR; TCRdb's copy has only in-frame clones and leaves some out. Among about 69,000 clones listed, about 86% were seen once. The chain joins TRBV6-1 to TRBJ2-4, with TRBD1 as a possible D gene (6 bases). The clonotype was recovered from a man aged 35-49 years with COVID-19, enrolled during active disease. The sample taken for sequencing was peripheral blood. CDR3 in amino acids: CASSEVTGNIQYF. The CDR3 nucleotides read TGTGCCAGCAGTGAGGTTACAGGGAACATTCAGTACTTC.